The TCR beta chain under discussion was sequenced for a study of CD8 T cells in ankylosing spondylitis. Study-level results: Disease-linked clones reportedly showed significant enrichment in matched ankylosing spondylitis synovial fluid. Relatively scarce in peripheral blood, disease-linked clones were CD8+. A motif of under 10 highly homologous TCR beta variants was seen as apparently characteristic of ankylosing spondylitis blood.

Quantitative barcoded 5'-RACE was used to prepare TCR beta libraries. Using its own MiXCR run on the 5' RACE reads, TCRdb lists one record per CDR3 protein. The sample has some 200,000 distinct CDR3 sequences; 5.5% to 7.5% are singletons. This clonotype was seen many times. Its cognate antigen is unknown. The V end was cut by 5 bases, the J end by 7 bases, with 12 bases between. The CDR3 consists of 13 residues. The sequence came from a male donor with ankylosing spondylitis. The source material was blood, either unsorted or a sorted T cell fraction (not recorded which). The chain couples TRBV12-3 or TRBV12-4 to TRBJ1-5; maybe TRBD1 (5 bases). The CDR3 region is CASSQDKSQPQHF. The CDR3, as DNA: TGTGCCAGCAGTCAGGACAAAAGCCAGCCCCAGCATTTT.